Listed here is a single T cell receptor (beta chain). In the authors' methods: Estimates of nucleated cell counts were drawn from the amplification of reference gene primers. Libraries were prepared by immunoSEQ multiplex PCR; TCRdb keeps only in-frame clonotypes and omits some of them. V and J calls and clone size come straight from that table; D and trimming were deduced from the DNA. Of around 160,000 clones in the sample, about 89% were seen once. This specimen belongs to a study of blood T cell repertoires in COVID-19. Study information: Samples taken during acute and convalescent COVID-19 were collected in the United States, Italy and Spain. Sources were T cells, B-cell-depleted T cells, or PBMCs; the material itself was cDNA or gDNA.

The germline V and J ends were trimmed by 3 bases and 4 bases, with 13 bases remaining between them. This CDR3 has 14 residues. Per germline, CDR1 SGHTS and CDR2 YDEGEE. This rearrangement joins TRBV5-8 to TRBJ1-2; D possibly corresponds to TRBD1 (5 bases). Sequenced: peripheral blood. This sequence was found in an elderly man with acute or convalescent COVID-19. The CDR3, as DNA: TGTGCCAGCAGCTCGTTGACAGCTGGCTATGGCTACACCTTC. Translated, it gives CASSSLTAGYGYTF.